The 6 T cell receptor beta chains below were found in one sample sequenced in a study of T-cell reconstitution after alpha-beta-depleted transplantation in children. Preparation of the TCRbeta library involved a method that used unique molecular identifiers. In TCRdb, the PCR reads were re-called with MiXCR into one record per CDR3 protein. The sample has about 500,000 distinct CDR3 sequences; 32% are singletons. Sample: PBMCs from the stem cell graft donor, taken from the stem cell graft. These receptors originate from a human donor who donated a stem cell graft to a child with aplastic anemia.

This sequence joins TRBV29-1 and TRBJ1-5; 9 nucleotides align to TRBD1. The germline gives CDR1 SQVTM, CDR2 ANQGSEA. The CDR3 covers 15 residues. After removal of 4 bases from V and 2 bases from J, the junction contained 6 bases not matched to a gene. CDR3 nucleotide sequence: TGCAGCGTTGCCACAGGGGGCACGGGCAATCAGCCCCAGCATTTT. Its translation: CSVATGGTGNQPQHF.

A few counts support this clonotype. The chain links TRBV7-6 to TRBJ1-4; 9 bases match TRBD1. Germline V lookup: CDR1 SGHVS, CDR2 FNYEAQ. The CDR3 runs to 15 residues. V gave up 5 bases and J gave up 3 bases; unmatched junction bases: 4. The CDR3 loop reads CASSKQGAANEKLFF. Written as DNA, the CDR3 is TGTGCCAGCAGCAAACAGGGGGCTGCTAATGAAAAACTGTTTTTT.

The J gene is TRBJ2-2, the V gene TRBV7-9, with TRBD1 matching over 9 bases. Germline V CDR1 and CDR2: SEHNR, FQNEAQ (reference sequence). J was trimmed by 2 bases and V by 4 bases; bases with no gene match: 8. The CDR3 loop spans 17 amino acids. The CDR3 DNA follows: TGTGCCAGCAGCTCGAACAGGGGGCCCTTCAACACCGGGGAGCTGTTTTTT. Its protein product is CASSSNRGPFNTGELFF.

In DNA form, the CDR3 reads TGCAGTGCTCCCAATTTAAGGACTAGCGGACAAGAGACCCAGTACTTC. Protein: CSAPNLRTSGQETQYF. The chain joins TRBV20-1 to TRBJ2-5; 10 bases match TRBD2. Germline trimming cut 5 bases from V and 2 bases from J; bases unmatched to any gene: 11. Germline V gene data show CDR1 as DFQATT and CDR2 as SNEGSKA (reference sequence). The CDR3 loop spans 16 amino acids.

The J gene is TRBJ1-4, the V gene TRBV5-1, with TRBD1 identical over 9 bases. The CDR3 covers 16 residues. V was clipped by 0 bases and J by 4 bases; unmatched bases: 4. Germline lookup yields CDR1 SGHRS and CDR2 YFSETQ. CDR3 region: CASSLAPGQGNEKLFF. The CDR3 nucleotides read TGCGCCAGCAGCTTGGCCCCGGGACAGGGTAATGAAAAACTGTTTTTT.

The rearrangement uses TRBV12-3 or TRBV12-4 and TRBJ1-1; no clear D. There are 14 residues in the CDR3. The V gene lost 3 bases and the J gene lost 1 base, with 9 bases spanning the gap. CDR3 DNA sequence: TGTGCCAGCAGTTTGAGAACTTCGAACACTGAAGCTTTCTTT. Protein: CASSLRTSNTEAFF.